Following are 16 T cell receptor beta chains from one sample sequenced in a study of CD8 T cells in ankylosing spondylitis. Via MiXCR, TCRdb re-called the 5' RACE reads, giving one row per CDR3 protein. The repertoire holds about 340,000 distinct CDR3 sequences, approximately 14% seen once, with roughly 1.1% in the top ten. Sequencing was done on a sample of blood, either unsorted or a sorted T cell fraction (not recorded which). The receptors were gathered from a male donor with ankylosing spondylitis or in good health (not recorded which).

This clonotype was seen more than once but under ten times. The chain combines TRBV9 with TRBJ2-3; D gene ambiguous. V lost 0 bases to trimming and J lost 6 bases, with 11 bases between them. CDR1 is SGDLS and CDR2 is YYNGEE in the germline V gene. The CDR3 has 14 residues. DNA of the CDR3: TGTGCCAGCAGCGTAGGACCCCCTGGGGATACGCAGTATTTT. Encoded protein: CASSVGPPGDTQYF.

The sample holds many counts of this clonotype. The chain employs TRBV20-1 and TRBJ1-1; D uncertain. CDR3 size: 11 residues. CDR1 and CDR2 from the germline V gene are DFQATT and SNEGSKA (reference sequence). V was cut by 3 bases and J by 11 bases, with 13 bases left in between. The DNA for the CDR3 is TGCAGTGCTAGGGCCGATGGAGGTGCTTTCTTT. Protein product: CSARADGGAFF.

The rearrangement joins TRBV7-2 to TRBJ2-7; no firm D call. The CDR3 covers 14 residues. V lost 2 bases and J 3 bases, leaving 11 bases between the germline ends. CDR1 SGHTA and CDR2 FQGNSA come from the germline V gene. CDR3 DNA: TGTGCCAGCAGCTTAAGACACCGGTTCTACGAGCAGTACTTC. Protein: CASSLRHRFYEQYF.

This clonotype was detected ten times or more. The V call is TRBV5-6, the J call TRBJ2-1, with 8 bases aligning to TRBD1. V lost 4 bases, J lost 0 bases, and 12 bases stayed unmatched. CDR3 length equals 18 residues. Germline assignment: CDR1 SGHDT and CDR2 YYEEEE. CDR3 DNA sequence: TGTGCCAGCAGCCCTTTTCCGGGACAGGCACGCTCCTACAATGAGCAGTTCTTC. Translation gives CASSPFPGQARSYNEQFF.

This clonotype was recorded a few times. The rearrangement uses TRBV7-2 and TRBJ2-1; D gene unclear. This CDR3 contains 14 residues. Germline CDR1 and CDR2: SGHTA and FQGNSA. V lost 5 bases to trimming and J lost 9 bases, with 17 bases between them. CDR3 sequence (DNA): TGTGCCAGCAGCATCCAACCGGACCATCTTGAGCAGTTCTTC. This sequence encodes CASSIQPDHLEQFF.

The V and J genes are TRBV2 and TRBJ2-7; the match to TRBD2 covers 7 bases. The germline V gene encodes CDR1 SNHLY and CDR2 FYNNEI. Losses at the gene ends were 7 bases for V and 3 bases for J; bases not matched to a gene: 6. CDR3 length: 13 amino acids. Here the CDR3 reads CASNKGLIYEQYF. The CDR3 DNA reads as TGTGCCAGCAATAAGGGACTAATCTACGAGCAGTACTTC.

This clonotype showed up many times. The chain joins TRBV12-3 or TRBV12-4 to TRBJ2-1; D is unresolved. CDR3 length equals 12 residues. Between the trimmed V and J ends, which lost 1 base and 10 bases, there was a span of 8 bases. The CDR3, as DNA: TGTGCCAGCAGTTTAGGGGCCAGCGAGCAGTTCTTC. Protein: CASSLGASEQFF.

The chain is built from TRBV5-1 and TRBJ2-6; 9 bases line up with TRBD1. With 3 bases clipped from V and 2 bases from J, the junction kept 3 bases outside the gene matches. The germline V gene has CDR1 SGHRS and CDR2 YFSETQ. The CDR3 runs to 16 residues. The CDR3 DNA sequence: TGCGCCAGCAGCTACACAGGGGGCGCTGGGGCCAACGTCCTGACTTTC. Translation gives CASSYTGGAGANVLTF.

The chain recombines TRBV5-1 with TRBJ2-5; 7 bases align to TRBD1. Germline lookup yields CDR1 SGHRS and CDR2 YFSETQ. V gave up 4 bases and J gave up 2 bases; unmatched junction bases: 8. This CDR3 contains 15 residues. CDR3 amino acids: CASSQGTAGQETQYF. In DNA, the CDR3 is TGCGCCAGCAGCCAGGGGACAGCCGGACAAGAGACCCAGTACTTC.

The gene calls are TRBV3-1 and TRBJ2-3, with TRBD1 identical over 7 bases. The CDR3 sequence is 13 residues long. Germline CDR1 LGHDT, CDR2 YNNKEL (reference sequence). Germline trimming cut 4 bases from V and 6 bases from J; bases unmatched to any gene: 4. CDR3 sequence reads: CASSLLQGDTQYF. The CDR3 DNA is TGTGCCAGCAGCCTTCTACAGGGGGATACGCAGTATTTT.

The chain's CDR3 is CASSRGTVSSYEQYF. The CDR3 DNA sequence: TGTGCCAGCAGTAGAGGGACAGTGAGCTCCTACGAGCAGTACTTC. V usage is TRBV6-1 and J usage is TRBJ2-7; 7 nucleotides agree with TRBD1. Per germline, CDR1 MNHNS and CDR2 SASEGT. This CDR3 comprises 15 residues. After removal of 5 bases from V and 0 bases from J, the junction contained 7 bases not matched to a gene.

CDR3: CASTRYSGNTIYF. The CDR3 region has the DNA TGTGCCAGCACACGGTATTCTGGAAACACCATATATTTT. The chain recombines TRBV6-6 with TRBJ1-3; D unresolved. V was trimmed by 7 bases and J by 1 base, leaving 8 bases between them. This CDR3 has 13 residues. Germline-derived CDR1 and CDR2 are MNHNY and SVGAGI (reference sequence).

CDR3 nucleotides: TGTGCCAGCACCAAACAAGGGGCCGCTAACTATGGCTACACCTTC. Residues: CASTKQGAANYGYTF. V and J are TRBV7-2 and TRBJ1-2, with D possibly TRBD1 on 5 matching bases. The CDR3 sequence is 15 residues long. Trimming removed 7 bases at V and 0 bases at J, with 15 bases between. CDR1 is SGHTA and CDR2 is FQGNSA in the germline V gene.

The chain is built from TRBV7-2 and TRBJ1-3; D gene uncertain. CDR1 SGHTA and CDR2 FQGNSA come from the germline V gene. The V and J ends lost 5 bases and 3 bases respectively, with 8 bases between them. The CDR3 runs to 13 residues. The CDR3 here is CASSLIRGNTIYF. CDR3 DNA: TGTGCCAGCAGCCTTATCCGTGGAAACACCATATATTTT.

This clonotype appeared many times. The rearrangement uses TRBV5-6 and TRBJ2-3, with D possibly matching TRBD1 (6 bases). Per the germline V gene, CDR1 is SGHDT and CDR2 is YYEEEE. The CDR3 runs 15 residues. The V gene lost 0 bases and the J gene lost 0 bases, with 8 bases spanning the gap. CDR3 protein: CASSLGQASTDTQYF. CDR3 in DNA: TGTGCCAGCAGCTTGGGACAGGCTAGCACAGATACGCAGTATTTT.

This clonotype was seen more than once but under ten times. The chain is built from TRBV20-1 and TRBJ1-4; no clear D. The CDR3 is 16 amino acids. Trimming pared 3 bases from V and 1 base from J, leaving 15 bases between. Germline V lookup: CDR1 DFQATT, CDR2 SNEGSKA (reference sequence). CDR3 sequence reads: CSARTSEAGTNEKLFF. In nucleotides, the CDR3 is TGCAGTGCTAGGACTTCGGAGGCAGGAACTAATGAAAAACTGTTTTTT.